The rows below give T cell receptor beta chains drawn from one sample of a study of blood T cell repertoires in COVID-19. Generated by immunoSEQ multiplex PCR, the TCRdb table keeps only in-frame clones and is missing some. This sample yields 150,000 to 200,000 clones, of which approximately 80% are seen a single time; around 6.1% belongs to the top ten. The sample taken for sequencing was PBMCs or T cells enriched from blood (not recorded which). These receptor sequences come from a man in his forties or fifties who had recovered from COVID-19. The CDR3 runs from the conserved cysteine through the conserved F or W. Fields, in order: clone size, J gene, D gene, V gene, CDR3 DNA, CDR3 protein. D genes are given only for firm matches. Clone size is stated in some rows and not others, as once, few, many or a class when expanded.

size: -
J: TRBJ1-4
D: TRBD1
V: TRBV12-3/TRBV12-4
DNA: TGTGCCAGCAGTCCAGGACAGGAACTGTTTTTT
CDR3: CASSPGQELFF

size: once
J: TRBJ2-1
D: TRBD1
V: TRBV5-6
DNA: TGTGCCAGCAGCTTAGGGATACAGGGGGTAGTCTTC
CDR3: CASSLGIQGVVF

size: -
J: TRBJ1-1
D: -
V: TRBV7-3
DNA: TGTGCCAGCAGCTTTGCGGCGGACACTGAAGCTTTCTTT
CDR3: CASSFAADTEAFF

size: -
J: TRBJ2-1
D: TRBD2
V: TRBV9
DNA: TGTGCCAGCGACCGAACTAGCGGGGGTAACGATGAGCAGTTCTTC
CDR3: CASDRTSGGNDEQFF

size: -
J: TRBJ2-5
D: -
V: TRBV5-6
DNA: TGTGCCAGCAGCGGCGGGACTCCCACCCAGTACTTC
CDR3: CASSGGTPTQYF

size: -
J: TRBJ2-5
D: TRBD1
V: TRBV6-1
DNA: TGTGCCAGCAGTGATGCGCTGGGGGACAGGGGGGAGACCCAGTACTTC
CDR3: CASSDALGDRGETQYF

size: -
J: TRBJ2-5
D: -
V: TRBV5-1
DNA: TGCGCCAGCAGCTTTTTCCGGGTCGGGGAGACCCAGTACTTC
CDR3: CASSFFRVGETQYF

size: -
J: TRBJ2-3
D: TRBD2
V: TRBV24-1
DNA: TGTGCCACCAGTGATTTACTAGCGGGGGGAATCGACTCAGATACGCAGTATTTT
CDR3: CATSDLLAGGIDSDTQYF

size: -
J: TRBJ1-1
D: TRBD1
V: TRBV29-1
DNA: TGCAGCGCCGGACAGGGTCGGGCTGAAGCTTTCTTT
CDR3: CSAGQGRAEAFF

size: -
J: TRBJ2-2
D: -
V: TRBV6-5
DNA: TGTGCCAGCAGCCCGGGATGGGGGGAGCTGTTTTTT
CDR3: CASSPGWGELFF

size: -
J: TRBJ1-2
D: -
V: TRBV20-1
DNA: TGCAGTGCTAGAGATCAGGAGGTCTTC
CDR3: CSARDQEVF

size: -
J: TRBJ1-5
D: TRBD1
V: TRBV19
DNA: TGTGCCAGTAGCACCCCCGACAGGGGGCTGGATCAGCCCCAGCATTTT
CDR3: CASSTPDRGLDQPQHF